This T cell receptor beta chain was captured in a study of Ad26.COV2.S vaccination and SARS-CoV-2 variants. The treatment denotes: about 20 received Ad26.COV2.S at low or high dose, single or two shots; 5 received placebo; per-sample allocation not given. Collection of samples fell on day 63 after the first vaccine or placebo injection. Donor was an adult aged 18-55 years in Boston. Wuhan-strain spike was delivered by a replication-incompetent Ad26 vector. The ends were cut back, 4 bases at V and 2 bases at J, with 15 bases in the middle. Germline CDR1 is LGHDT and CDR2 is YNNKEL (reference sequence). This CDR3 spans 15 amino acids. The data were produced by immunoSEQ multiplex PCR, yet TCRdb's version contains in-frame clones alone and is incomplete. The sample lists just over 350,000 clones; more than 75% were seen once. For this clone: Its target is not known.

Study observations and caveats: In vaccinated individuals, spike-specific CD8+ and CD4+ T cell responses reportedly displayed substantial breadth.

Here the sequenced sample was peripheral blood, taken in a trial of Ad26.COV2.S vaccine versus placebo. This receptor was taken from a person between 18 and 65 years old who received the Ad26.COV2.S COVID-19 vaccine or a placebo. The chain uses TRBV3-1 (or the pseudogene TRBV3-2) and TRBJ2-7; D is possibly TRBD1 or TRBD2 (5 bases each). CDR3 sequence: CASSPYGDPAYEQYF. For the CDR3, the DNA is TGTGCCAGCAGCCCTTATGGGGACCCTGCCTACGAGCAGTACTTC.